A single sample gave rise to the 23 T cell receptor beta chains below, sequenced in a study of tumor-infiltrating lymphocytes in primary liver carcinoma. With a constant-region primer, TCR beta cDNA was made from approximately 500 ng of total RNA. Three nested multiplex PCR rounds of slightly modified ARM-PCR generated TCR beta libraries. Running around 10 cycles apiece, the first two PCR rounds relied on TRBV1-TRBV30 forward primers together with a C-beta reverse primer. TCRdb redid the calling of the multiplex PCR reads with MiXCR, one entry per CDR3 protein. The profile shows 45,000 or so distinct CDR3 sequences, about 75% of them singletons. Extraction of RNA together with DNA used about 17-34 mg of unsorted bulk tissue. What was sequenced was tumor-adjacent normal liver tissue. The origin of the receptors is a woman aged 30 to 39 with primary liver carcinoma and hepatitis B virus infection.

CDR3 protein: CASSQDWGAGANVLTF. CDR3 DNA sequence: TGTGCCAGCAGCCAAGACTGGGGGGCTGGGGCCAACGTCCTGACTTTC. The chain carries TRBV4-2 and TRBJ2-6, with D maybe TRBD2 (6 bases). CDR1 and CDR2 from the germline V gene are LGHNA and YNFKEQ. V was shortened by 0 bases and J by 2 bases, with 8 bases between the two germline ends. This CDR3 has 16 amino acids.

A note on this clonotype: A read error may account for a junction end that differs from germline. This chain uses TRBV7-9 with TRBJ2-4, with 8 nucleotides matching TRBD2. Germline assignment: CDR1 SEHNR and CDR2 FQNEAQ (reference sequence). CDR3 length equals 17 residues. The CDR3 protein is CVSSLAGSGVAKNIQYF. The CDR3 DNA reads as TGTGTCAGCAGCTTAGCGGGGAGCGGGGTGGCAAAAAACATTCAGTACTTC.

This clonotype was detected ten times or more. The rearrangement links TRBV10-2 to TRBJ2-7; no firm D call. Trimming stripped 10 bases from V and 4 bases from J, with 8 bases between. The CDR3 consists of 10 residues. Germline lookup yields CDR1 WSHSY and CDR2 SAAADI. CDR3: CATGWYEQYF. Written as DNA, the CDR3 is TGCGCCACCGGATGGTACGAGCAGTACTTC.

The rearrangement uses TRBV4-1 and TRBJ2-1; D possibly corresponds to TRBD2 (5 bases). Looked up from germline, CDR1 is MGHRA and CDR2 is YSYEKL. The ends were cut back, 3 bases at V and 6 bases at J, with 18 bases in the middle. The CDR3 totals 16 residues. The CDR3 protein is CASSHLLGNGGNEQFF. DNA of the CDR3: TGCGCCAGCAGCCATCTGCTCGGGAATGGCGGCAATGAGCAGTTCTTC.

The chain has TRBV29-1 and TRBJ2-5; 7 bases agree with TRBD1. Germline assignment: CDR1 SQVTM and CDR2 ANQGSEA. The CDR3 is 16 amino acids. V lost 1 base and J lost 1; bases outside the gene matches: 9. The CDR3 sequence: CSVEASRQGVQETQYF. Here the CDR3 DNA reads TGCAGCGTTGAAGCCTCCCGGCAGGGGGTCCAAGAGACCCAGTACTTC.

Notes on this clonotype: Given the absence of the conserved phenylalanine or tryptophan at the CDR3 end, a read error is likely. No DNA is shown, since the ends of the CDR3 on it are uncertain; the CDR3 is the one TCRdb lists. CDR3 in amino acids: CASRFGEAAYEQYL. The chain employs TRBV11-2 and TRBJ2-7. Germline V gives CDR1 SGHAT, CDR2 FQNNGV. The CDR3 extends over 14 residues, inclusive of both ends.

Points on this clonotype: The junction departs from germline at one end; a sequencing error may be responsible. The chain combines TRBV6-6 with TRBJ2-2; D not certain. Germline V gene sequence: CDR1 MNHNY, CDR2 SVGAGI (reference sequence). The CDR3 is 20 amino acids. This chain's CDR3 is CTSSYNPESWSFPNAGELFF. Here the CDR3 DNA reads TGTACCAGCAGTTACAACCCCGAGAGCTGGAGTTTCCCGAACGCCGGGGAGCTGTTTTTT.

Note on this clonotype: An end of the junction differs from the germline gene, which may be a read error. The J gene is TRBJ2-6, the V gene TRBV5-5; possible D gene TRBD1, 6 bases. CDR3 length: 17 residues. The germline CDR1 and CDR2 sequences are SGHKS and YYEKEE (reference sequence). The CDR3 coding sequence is TGTGCCAGCAGCTTACTGGGGGCCGCTTCTGAGACCAACGTCTTGACTTTC. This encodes CASSLLGAASETNVLTF. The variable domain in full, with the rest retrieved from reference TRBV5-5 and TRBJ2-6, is DAGVTQSPTHLIKTRGQQVTLRCSPISGHKSVSWYQQVLGQGPQFIFQYYEKEERGRGNFPDRFSARQFPNYSSELNVNALLLGDSALYLCASSLLGAASETNVLTFGAGSRLTVL.

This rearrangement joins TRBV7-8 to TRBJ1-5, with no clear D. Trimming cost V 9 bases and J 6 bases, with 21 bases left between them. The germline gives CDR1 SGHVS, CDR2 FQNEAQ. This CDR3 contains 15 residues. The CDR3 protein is CASSHTGQVGQPQHF. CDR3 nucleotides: TGTGCCAGTAGCCATACGGGCCAGGTCGGTCAGCCCCAGCATTTT.

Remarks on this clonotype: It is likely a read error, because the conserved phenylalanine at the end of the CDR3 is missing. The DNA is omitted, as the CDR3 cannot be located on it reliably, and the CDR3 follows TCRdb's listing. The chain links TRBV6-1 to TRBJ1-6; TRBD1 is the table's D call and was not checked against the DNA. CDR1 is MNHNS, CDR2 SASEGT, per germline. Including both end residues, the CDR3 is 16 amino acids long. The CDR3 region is CASSLPVGQGVSLLHS.

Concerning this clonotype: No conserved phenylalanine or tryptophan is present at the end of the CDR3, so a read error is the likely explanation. CDR3 sequence reads: CASRQGRAGGPGELFI. The CDR3 DNA reads TGCGCCAGTAGACAAGGGAGAGCGGGAGGTCCCGGGGAGCTGTTTATT. V is TRBV4-3 and J is TRBJ2-2; TRBD2 agrees at 9 bases. Germline CDR1 and CDR2: LGHNA and YSLEER. The CDR3 has 16 amino acids. The ends lost 9 bases at V and 6 bases at J; junction bases unmatched: 14.

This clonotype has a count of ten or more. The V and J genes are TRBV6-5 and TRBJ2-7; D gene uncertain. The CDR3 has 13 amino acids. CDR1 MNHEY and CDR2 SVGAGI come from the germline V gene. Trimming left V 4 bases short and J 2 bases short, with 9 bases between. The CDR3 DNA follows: TGTGCCAGCAGTTCCCCCGGTCCCTACGAGCAGTACTTC. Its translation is CASSSPGPYEQYF.

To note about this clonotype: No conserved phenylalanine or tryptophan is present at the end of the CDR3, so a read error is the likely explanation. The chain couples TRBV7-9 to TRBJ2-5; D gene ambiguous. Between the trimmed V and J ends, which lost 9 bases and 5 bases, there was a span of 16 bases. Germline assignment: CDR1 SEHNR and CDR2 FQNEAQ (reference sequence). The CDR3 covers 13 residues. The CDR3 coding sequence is TGTGCCAGTAGCCCGTCCCCGGCGGAGACCCAGTACTTA. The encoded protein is CASSPSPAETQYL.

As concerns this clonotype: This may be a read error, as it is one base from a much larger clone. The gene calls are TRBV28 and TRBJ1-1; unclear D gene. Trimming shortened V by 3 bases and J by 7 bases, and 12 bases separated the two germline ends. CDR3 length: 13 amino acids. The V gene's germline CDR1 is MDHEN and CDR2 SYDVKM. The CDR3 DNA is TGTGCCAGCAGTTTTGTAGGGTGGTTTGAAGCTTTCTTT. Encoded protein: CASSFVGWFEAFF.

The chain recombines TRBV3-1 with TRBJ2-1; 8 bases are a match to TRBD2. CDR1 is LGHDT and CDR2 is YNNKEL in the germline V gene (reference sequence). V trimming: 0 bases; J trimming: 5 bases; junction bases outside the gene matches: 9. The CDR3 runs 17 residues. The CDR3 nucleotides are TGTGCCAGCAGCCAAGATCTCCCCGCGGGACTAGACAATGAGCAGTTCTTC. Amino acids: CASSQDLPAGLDNEQFF.

The CDR3 nucleotides are TGCAGCGCTACAGGGGGCGGGGGGGAGACCCAGTACTTC. Protein: CSATGGGGETQYF. This chain connects TRBV29-1 to TRBJ2-5; maybe TRBD1 (9 bases). Deletions cut 7 bases from V and 5 bases from J, with 17 bases between. This CDR3 has 13 residues. Per the germline V gene, CDR1 is SQVTM and CDR2 is ANQGSEA.

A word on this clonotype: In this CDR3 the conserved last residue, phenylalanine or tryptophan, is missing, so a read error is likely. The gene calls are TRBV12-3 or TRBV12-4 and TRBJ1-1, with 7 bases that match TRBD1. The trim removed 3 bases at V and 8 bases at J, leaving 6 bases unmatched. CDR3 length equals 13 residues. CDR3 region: CASSFAGQLEAFI. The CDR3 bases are TGTGCCAGCAGTTTTGCGGGACAGCTCGAAGCTTTCATT.

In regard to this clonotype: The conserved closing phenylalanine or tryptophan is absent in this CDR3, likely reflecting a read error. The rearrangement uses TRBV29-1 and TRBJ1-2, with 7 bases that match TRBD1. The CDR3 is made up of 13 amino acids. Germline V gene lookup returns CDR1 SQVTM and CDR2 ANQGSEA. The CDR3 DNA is TGCAGCGTTGCGACAGGGAAGCGGTATGACTACACCTCC. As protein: CSVATGKRYDYTS.

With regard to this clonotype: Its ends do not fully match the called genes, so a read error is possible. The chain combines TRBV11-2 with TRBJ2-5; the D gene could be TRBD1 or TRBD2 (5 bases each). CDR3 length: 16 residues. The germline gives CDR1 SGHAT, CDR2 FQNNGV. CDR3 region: CASSLESGWGIETQYF. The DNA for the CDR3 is TGTGCCAGTAGCCTAGAATCAGGGTGGGGGATAGAGACCCAATACTTC.

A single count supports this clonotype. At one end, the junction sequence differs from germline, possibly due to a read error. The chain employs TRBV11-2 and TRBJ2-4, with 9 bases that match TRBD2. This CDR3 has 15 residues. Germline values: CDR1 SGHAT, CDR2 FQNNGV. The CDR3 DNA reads TGTGCCAGCAGTCTAACGGGACTAGCCAAAAACGTTCAATACTTC. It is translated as CASSLTGLAKNVQYF.

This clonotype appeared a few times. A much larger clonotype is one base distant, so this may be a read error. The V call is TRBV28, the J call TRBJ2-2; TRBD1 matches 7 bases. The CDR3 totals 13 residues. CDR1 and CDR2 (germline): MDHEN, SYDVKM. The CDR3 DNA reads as TGTGCCTGCAGGACAGGTCCCACCGGGGAGCTGTTTTTT. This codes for CACRTGPTGELFF.

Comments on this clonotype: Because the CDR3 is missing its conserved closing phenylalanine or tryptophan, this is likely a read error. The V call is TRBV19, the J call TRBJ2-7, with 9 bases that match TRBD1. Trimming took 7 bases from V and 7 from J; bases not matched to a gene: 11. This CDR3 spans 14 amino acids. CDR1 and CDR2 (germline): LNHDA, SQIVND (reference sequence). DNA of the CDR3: TGTGCCAGTATGCGAGGGGACAGGGTCGGAGAGCAGTACTTA. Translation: CASMRGDRVGEQYL.

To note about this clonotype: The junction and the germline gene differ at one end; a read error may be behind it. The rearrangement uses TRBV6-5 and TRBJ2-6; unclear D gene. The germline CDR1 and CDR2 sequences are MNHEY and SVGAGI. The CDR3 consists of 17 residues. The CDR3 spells CTSSYVQYSSGANVLTF. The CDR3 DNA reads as TGTACCAGCAGTTACGTCCAGTATAGCTCTGGGGCCAACGTCCTGACTTTC.